This passage covers 2 T cell receptor beta chains from one sample sequenced in a study of shared clonotypes between healthy human individuals. Method: immunoSEQ multiplex PCR; TCRdb's copy keeps in-frame clones and lacks some. Of about 2 million clones detected, about 95% appear once; the ten largest clones hold more than 0.95%. Naive-designated CD8 cells lacked CD45RO, were positively enriched for CCR7, and omitted terminally differentiated effector memory CD45RA+ cells. The sequenced material came from naive CD8+ T cells sorted from blood. The receptors were gathered from a young man in good health.

The chain has TRBV28 and TRBJ2-3; 8 positions match TRBD1. Germline CDR1 and CDR2: MDHEN and SYDVKM. V was clipped by 1 base and J by 4 bases; unmatched bases: 7. CDR3 length equals 16 residues. CDR3 sequence (DNA): TGTGCCAGCAGTTTATTAGCAGGGGGCTGGGCAGATACGCAGTATTTT. Its translation: CASSLLAGGWADTQYF.

CDR3 loop: CASSLDPPTGGEMNTEAFF. The DNA of the CDR3 is TGTGCCAGCAGCTTAGATCCCCCGACAGGGGGGGAGATGAACACTGAAGCTTTCTTT. This chain links TRBV7-3 with TRBJ1-1; 9 bases map to TRBD1. The V gene's germline CDR1 is SGHTA and CDR2 FQGTGA. The CDR3 has 19 residues. V trimming: 2 bases; J trimming: 0 bases; junction bases outside the gene matches: 13.